This T cell receptor beta chain is drawn from a study of T cell responses to AZD1222 COVID-19 vaccine. General observations from the study: At baseline, seropositivity was found in only six AZD1222 recipients. A reported finding is that nearly half of spike-specific TCRs target unmutated variant regions.

J was trimmed by 3 bases and V by 0 bases; bases with no gene match: 5. The CDR3 covers 16 residues. CDR1 LGHNA and CDR2 YNFKEQ come from the germline V gene. The table came from immunoSEQ multiplex PCR; TCRdb's copy has only in-frame clones and leaves some out. The sample includes some 79,000 clones, about 78% of them seen just once. To note about this clone: The antigen remains unidentified.

The source is an adult who received the AZD1222 COVID-19 vaccine. The V and J genes are TRBV4-2 and TRBJ2-3, with TRBD2 identical over 8 bases. The starting material was peripheral blood, obtained 28 days after the second AZD1222 dose. The CDR3 is CASSQDLASGTDTQYF. The CDR3 DNA reads TGTGCCAGCAGCCAAGATCTGGCTAGCGGGACAGATACGCAGTATTTT.